A single T cell receptor (beta chain) is shown here with its context. The sample belongs to a study of blood T cell repertoires in COVID-19. Study context: The origin of the acute and convalescent COVID-19 samples was the United States, Italy and Spain. Sample material is recorded as cDNA or gDNA derived from T cells, B-cell-depleted T cells, or PBMCs.

As processed by the authors: Reference gene primer amplification gave estimated nucleated cell counts. Profiled with immunoSEQ multiplex PCR; TCRdb holds only in-frame clones, not every one. The DNA gave D and trimming, while V, J and clone size come from that table. This table holds around 300,000 clones, 89% found once. V lost 7 bases and J lost 6; bases outside the gene matches: 5. The CDR3 runs 12 residues. CDR1 and CDR2 from the germline V gene are MGHDK and SYGVNS. This TCR derives from a man in his forties or fifties with acute or convalescent COVID-19. The specimen was peripheral blood. The chain links TRBV25-1 to TRBJ1-2; 7 bases fit TRBD1. CDR3 nucleotides: TGTGCCAGCACGAACAGGGGTCATGGCTACACCTTC. Its translation: CASTNRGHGYTF.